The source of this T cell receptor (beta chain) is a study of T cells in Graves' hyperthyroidism and ophthalmopathy. The length of the CDR3 is 14 residues. Per germline, CDR1 SQVTM and CDR2 ANQGSEA. V gave up 4 bases and J gave up 8 bases, with 18 bases separating them. Study results and caveats: Blood also carried most thyroid clonotypes expanded above 0.001.

Amplification yielded TCR beta CDR3 regions, with RNA transcripts as the source. HTBI primers drove first-round RT-PCR of the TCR CDR3. Via MiXCR, TCRdb re-called the multiplex PCR reads, giving one row per CDR3 protein. The sample has approximately 640,000 distinct CDR3 sequences; 40% to 55% are singletons. Diagnoses were made from clinical symptoms, serum measures (thyroxine and TRAb), thyroid ultrasound and orbital computed tomography. This clonotype was found once. Antigen: not known. The specimen sequenced was peripheral blood or thyroid tissue (not recorded which). The TCR originated in an adult man with Graves' disease, either hyperthyroidism or ophthalmopathy (not recorded which). This chain joins TRBV29-1 and TRBJ1-3, with D unresolved. The CDR3 nucleotides are TGCAGCGTTGGCGAGGGAAACTATGGCTACACCATATATTTT. Protein product: CSVGEGNYGYTIYF.